This T cell receptor (beta chain) was found in a study of shared clonotypes between healthy human individuals. Naive CD8 cells lacked CD45RO, underwent positive selection for CCR7 and left out terminally differentiated effector memory CD45RA+ cells. Trimming pared 3 bases from V and 7 bases from J, leaving 10 bases between. The length of the CDR3 is 12 residues. Germline V gene lookup returns CDR1 MGHRA and CDR2 YSYEKL. Sequenced by immunoSEQ multiplex PCR; TCRdb stores in-frame clones only, minus some. The sample has nearly 2 million clones; around 96% are singletons. The sequencing input was naive CD8+ T cells sorted from blood. The V gene is TRBV4-1, the J gene TRBJ2-7; no clear D. This TCR was recovered from a man aged 18 to 30 in good health. The CDR3 DNA sequence: TGCGCCAGCAGCCATGCGGTGGGAGAGCAGTACTTC. Protein: CASSHAVGEQYF.